Each of the 21 T cell receptor beta chains below was sequenced from the same sample in a study of CD8 T cells in ankylosing spondylitis. TCRdb reprocessed the 5' RACE reads with MiXCR, giving one entry per CDR3 protein. There are some 150,000 distinct CDR3 sequences in the sample; roughly 44% occur only once, and 15% lies in the top ten. Sequenced material: synovial fluid, either unsorted or a sorted T cell fraction (not recorded which). The receptors come from a male donor with ankylosing spondylitis.

The chain combines TRBV28 with TRBJ1-2; D is possibly TRBD1 (5 bases). CDR1 is MDHEN and CDR2 is SYDVKM in the germline V gene. V lost 6 bases, J lost 8 bases, and 16 bases lay in between. CDR3 length equals 13 residues. The CDR3 is CASSPGDSGGYTF. CDR3 sequence (DNA): TGTGCCAGCAGCCCGGGGGACTCGGGCGGCTACACCTTC.

This rearrangement joins TRBV27 to TRBJ1-1, with D tentatively TRBD1 (5 bases). This CDR3 is 14 amino acids long. The germline gives CDR1 MNHEY, CDR2 SMNVEV (reference sequence). With 2 bases removed from V and 4 bases from J, the gap between germline ends came to 11 bases. The CDR3 DNA follows: TGTGCCAGCAGTTTAGGAAAGGGGCCCACTGAAGCTTTCTTT. This encodes CASSLGKGPTEAFF.

This clonotype showed up just once. The rearrangement uses TRBV7-1 and TRBJ1-2, with D unresolved. TRBV7-1 is designated an ORF whose function remains uncertain. Trimming removed 5 bases at V and 2 bases at J, with 9 bases between. CDR3 length: 13 amino acids. The CDR3 loop reads CASSKDGNYGYTF. The CDR3 nucleotides are TGTGCCAGCAGCAAAGACGGGAACTATGGCTACACCTTC.

This clonotype was picked up a small number of times. V gene TRBV3-1 combines with J gene TRBJ1-4; D is unclear. The germline V gene has CDR1 LGHDT and CDR2 YNNKEL (reference sequence). CDR3 length: 16 residues. The ends were cut back, 0 bases at V and 7 bases at J, with 15 bases in the middle. As DNA, the CDR3 is TGTGCCAGCAGCCAAGATCAATCAAGGGCAAGTGAAAAACTGTTTTTT. This translates into CASSQDQSRASEKLFF.

The chain recombines TRBV28 with TRBJ2-5; TRBD1 matches at 10 bases. The CDR3 is 15 residues long. Germline V gene data show CDR1 as MDHEN and CDR2 as SYDVKM. V lost 3 bases, J lost 4 bases, and 5 bases stayed unmatched. CDR3 sequence reads: CASSFDRGLGETQYF. Written as DNA, the CDR3 is TGTGCCAGCAGTTTTGACAGGGGGCTCGGAGAGACCCAGTACTTC.

This clonotype has only a few counts. V gene TRBV12-3 or TRBV12-4 combines with J gene TRBJ2-1; 10 nucleotides match TRBD1. J was trimmed by 5 bases and V by 6 bases; bases with no gene match: 10. CDR3 length: 16 residues. CDR3 protein: CASRFTFGQGDNEQFF. CDR3 in DNA: TGTGCCAGCAGATTTACTTTCGGACAGGGGGACAATGAGCAGTTCTTC.

This chain links TRBV2 with TRBJ1-1; D is unclear. Germline CDR1 and CDR2: SNHLY and FYNNEI. Trimming shortened V by 1 base and J by 0 bases, and 6 bases separated the two germline ends. There are 14 residues in the CDR3. The CDR3 bases are TGTGCCAGCAGTGAAGGTTACATGAACACTGAAGCTTTCTTT. This codes for CASSEGYMNTEAFF. Complete variable domain (other parts from reference TRBV2 and TRBJ1-1): EPEVTQTPSHQVTQMGQEVILRCVPISNHLYFYWYRQILGQKVEFLVSFYNNEISEKSEIFDDQFSVERPDGSNFTLKIRSTKLEDSAMYFCASSEGYMNTEAFFGQGTRLTVV.

The V gene is TRBV2, the J gene TRBJ1-2; possible D gene TRBD1, 6 bases. CDR3 length equals 12 residues. From germline, CDR1 is SNHLY and CDR2 FYNNEI. The V and J ends lost 7 bases and 7 bases respectively, with 13 bases between them. In nucleotides, the CDR3 is TGTGCCAGCATGGGGGGCCTGTCTGGCTACACCTTC. Its protein product is CASMGGLSGYTF.

This clonotype was seen a handful of times. The chain recombines TRBV4-1 with TRBJ2-1; no definite D call. Germline loops: CDR1 MGHRA, CDR2 YSYEKL. This CDR3 region has 13 residues. Between the trimmed V and J ends, which lost 2 bases and 6 bases, there was a span of 8 bases. This CDR3 reads CASSQNHGNEQFF. In DNA form, the CDR3 reads TGCGCCAGCAGCCAAAACCATGGCAATGAGCAGTTCTTC.

J is TRBJ1-2 and V is TRBV5-1; the match to TRBD1 covers 8 bases. This CDR3 comprises 15 residues. The J segment lost 3 bases and the V segment lost 2 bases, leaving 6 bases of the junction unmatched. CDR1 SGHRS and CDR2 YFSETQ come from the germline V gene. CDR3: CASSFQQGVDYGYTF. In DNA form, the CDR3 reads TGCGCCAGCAGCTTCCAACAGGGGGTAGACTATGGCTACACCTTC. Together with reference TRBV5-1 and TRBJ1-2, the CDR3 gives the full variable domain: KAGVTQTPRYLIKTRGQQVTLSCSPISGHRSVSWYQQTPGQGLQFLFEYFSETQRNKGNFPGRFSGRQFSNSRSEMNVSTLELGDSALYLCASSFQQGVDYGYTFGSGTRLTVV.

This clonotype has more than one count but fewer than ten. One end of the junction is discordant with germline, which a read error may explain. This sequence joins TRBV7-9 and TRBJ2-1; D unresolved. The germline V gene has CDR1 SEHNR and CDR2 FQNEAQ (reference sequence). This CDR3 has 12 residues. CDR3 nucleotides: TGTGCCAGCAGCTTGTCAAACCGCGTGACGACTTTC. Its protein is CASSLSNRVTTF.

The V gene is TRBV4-1, the J gene TRBJ1-1, with D possibly being TRBD1 (6 bases). V dropped 1 base and J dropped 0 bases, with 9 bases sitting between them. The CDR3 consists of 15 residues. The V gene's germline CDR1 is MGHRA and CDR2 YSYEKL. The CDR3 reads CASSQATGMNTEAFF. CDR3 in DNA: TGCGCCAGCAGCCAAGCGACAGGTATGAACACTGAAGCTTTCTTT.

This chain connects TRBV13 to TRBJ2-5; D is perhaps TRBD2 (6 bases). Germline V lookup: CDR1 PRHDT, CDR2 FYEKMQ (reference sequence). This CDR3 is 16 amino acids long. Trimming removed 1 base at V and 6 bases at J, with 18 bases between. The CDR3 sequence is CASSLVGDGGRKTQYF. The CDR3 DNA sequence: TGTGCCAGCAGCTTAGTGGGGGACGGGGGACGGAAGACCCAGTACTTC.

The rearrangement uses TRBV7-3 and TRBJ1-3; perhaps TRBD1 as D (6 bases). The germline CDR1 and CDR2 sequences are SGHTA and FQGTGA. The length of the CDR3 is 16 residues. With 1 base removed from V and 0 bases from J, the gap between germline ends came to 10 bases. In nucleotides, the CDR3 is TGTGCCAGCAGCTTAAGACAGGCCGCCTCTGGAAACACCATATATTTT. As protein: CASSLRQAASGNTIYF.

There are a few counts of this clonotype. The rearrangement uses TRBV30 and TRBJ2-1; 14 nucleotides agree with TRBD2. J was trimmed by 0 bases and V by 5 bases; bases with no gene match: 6. Germline CDR1 reads GTSNPN; CDR2 reads SVGIG (reference sequence). CDR3 length: 17 amino acids. CDR3 sequence (DNA): TGTGCCTGGGCGGGACTAGCGGGGGCCAGCTCCTACAATGAGCAGTTCTTC. Translation: CAWAGLAGASSYNEQFF.

In its sample, this clonotype was seen a few times. The rearrangement uses TRBV19 and TRBJ2-2, with D perhaps given as TRBD1 or TRBD2 (5 bases each). Trimming stripped 6 bases from V and 3 bases from J, with 11 bases between. CDR1 and CDR2 (germline): LNHDA, SQIVND (reference sequence). The CDR3 is 14 residues long. CDR3 DNA sequence: TGTGCCAGTAGAGGGGAGAGGGACACCGGGGAGCTGTTTTTT. It translates to CASRGERDTGELFF.

This chain uses TRBV7-2 with TRBJ2-4, with D unclear. Per the germline V gene, CDR1 is SGHTA and CDR2 is FQGNSA. V was shortened by 3 bases and J by 0 bases, with 9 bases between the two germline ends. This CDR3 is 15 amino acids long. CDR3 nucleotides: TGTGCCAGCAGCTTCGGGCCGCTAGCCAAAAACATTCAGTACTTC. Its protein product is CASSFGPLAKNIQYF. Full variable domain (outside the CDR3, taken from reference TRBV7-2 and TRBJ2-4): GAGVSQSPSNKVTEKGKDVELRCDPISGHTALYWYRQSLGQGLEFLIYFQGNSAPDKSGLPSDRFSAERTGGSVSTLTIQRTQQEDSAVYLCASSFGPLAKNIQYFGAGTRLSVL.

This clonotype has a handful of counts. The chain employs TRBV28 and TRBJ2-1, with 10 bases matching TRBD2. The V gene end was trimmed by 4 bases and the J gene end by 0 bases; junction bases not matched to a gene: 9. CDR1 and CDR2 from the germline V gene are MDHEN and SYDVKM. There are 18 residues in the CDR3. In DNA form, the CDR3 reads TGTGCCAGCAGTTCCCCAAATCCTAGCGGGGGCTCCTACAATGAGCAGTTCTTC. Translated, it gives CASSSPNPSGGSYNEQFF.

This chain joins TRBV9 and TRBJ2-3; D is unresolved. The CDR3 runs 14 residues. V lost 0 bases to trimming and J lost 3 bases, with 8 bases between them. Germline CDR1 and CDR2: SGDLS and YYNGEE. CDR3 sequence (DNA): TGTGCCAGCAGCGTAGATTGGGAAACAGATACGCAGTATTTT. Translation gives CASSVDWETDTQYF.

This clonotype was detected only a few times. V and J are TRBV10-3 and TRBJ2-5; no reliable D call. Germline lookup yields CDR1 ENHRY and CDR2 SYGVKD. This CDR3 spans 13 amino acids. Trimming stripped 1 base from V and 1 base from J, with 4 bases between. CDR3 nucleotide sequence: TGTGCCATCAGTGAGTTCTTCCAAGAGACCCAGTACTTC. Residues: CAISEFFQETQYF.

CDR3 amino acids: CASNLGGQEAFF. The CDR3 DNA follows: TGTGCCAGCAACTTGGGAGGACAGGAAGCTTTCTTT. The chain has TRBV7-9 and TRBJ1-1, with a tentative D call TRBD1 (6 bases). Trimming pared 7 bases from V and 8 bases from J, leaving 14 bases between. The CDR3 consists of 12 residues. CDR1 and CDR2 from the germline V gene are SEHNR and FQNEAQ (reference sequence). The variable domain in full, with the rest retrieved from reference TRBV7-9 and TRBJ1-1, is DTGVSQNPRHKITKRGQNVTFRCDPISEHNRLYWYRQTLGQGPEFLTYFQNEAQLEKSRLLSDRFSAERPKGSFSTLEIQRTEQGDSAMYLCASNLGGQEAFFGQGTRLTVV.